The present T cell receptor beta chain was sequenced within a study of blood T cell repertoires in COVID-19. Study-wide background: Samples representing acute and convalescent COVID-19 were sourced from the United States, Italy and Spain. In each case, the material was cDNA or gDNA derived from T cells, B-cell-depleted T cells, or PBMCs.

Enrolment of Seattle patients took place during active infection, and they were followed longitudinally. This CDR3 region has 17 residues. Germline-derived CDR1 and CDR2 are MNHEY and SMNVEV (reference sequence). Unmatched junction bases numbered 10, after V lost 4 bases and J lost 3 bases. Methods used by the authors: Amplification with reference gene primers provided the estimates of nucleated cell counts. This table comes from immunoSEQ multiplex PCR, and its TCRdb copy is limited to in-frame clones, with some not included. V and J calls and clone size are as listed in that table; D and trimming were resolved from the DNA. Of some 350,000 clones in the sample, more than 80% are singletons; the top ten hold about 3%.

This TCR was recovered from a woman under 40 with COVID-19, enrolled during active disease. The sample consisted of peripheral blood. The V call is TRBV27, the J call TRBJ2-3, with 10 bases that match TRBD2. The CDR3, as DNA: TGTGCCAGCAGTTCTCCCGGACTAGCGGTGGGAACAGATACGCAGTATTTT. Its translation is CASSSPGLAVGTDTQYF.